Following are 29 T cell receptor beta chains from one sample sequenced in a study of blood T cell repertoires in COVID-19. Profiled with immunoSEQ multiplex PCR; TCRdb holds only in-frame clones, not every one. The sample consists of 100,000 to 150,000 clones, 81% of them appearing once. Sequencing input: peripheral blood. Every receptor here comes from a man aged 30 to 45 with COVID-19, enrolled during active disease.

This clone was picked up a small number of times. This sequence joins TRBV20-1 and TRBJ1-4; 7 bases agree with TRBD1. The CDR3 is 13 amino acids. The J segment lost 8 bases and the V segment lost 3 bases, leaving 6 bases of the junction unmatched. Germline V lookup: CDR1 DFQATT, CDR2 SNEGSKA (reference sequence). CDR3 region: CSASKGAHEKLFF. The DNA of the CDR3 is TGCAGTGCTAGTAAGGGGGCGCACGAAAAACTGTTTTTT.

The V and J genes are TRBV10-3 and TRBJ2-7; TRBD2 matches 8 bases. The germline gives CDR1 ENHRY, CDR2 SYGVKD. The CDR3 consists of 15 residues. The V and J ends lost 0 bases and 4 bases, in that order; junction bases with no gene match: 5. The CDR3 loop reads CAISESNSGAYEQYF. The CDR3 DNA reads TGTGCCATCAGTGAGTCGAATAGCGGGGCGTACGAGCAGTACTTC.

This clone appeared once. V is TRBV29-1 and J is TRBJ1-2; the D is unclear. The V gene's germline CDR1 is SQVTM and CDR2 ANQGSEA. Trimming shortened V by 1 base and J by 8 bases, and 14 bases separated the two germline ends. CDR3 length equals 13 residues. The CDR3 region is CSVEVTLAGGYTF. The CDR3 DNA reads as TGCAGCGTTGAAGTGACTCTTGCGGGGGGCTACACCTTC.

The chain carries TRBV27 and TRBJ1-5; no firm D call. The germline V and J ends were trimmed by 2 bases and 3 bases, with 14 bases remaining between them. The CDR3 is made up of 16 amino acids. Germline V gives CDR1 MNHEY, CDR2 SMNVEV (reference sequence). As DNA, the CDR3 is TGTGCCAGCAGTTTAGGAGGAAACTCCCCCAATCAGCCCCAGCATTTT. Its translation is CASSLGGNSPNQPQHF.

The chain combines TRBV28 with TRBJ2-3, with TRBD1 matching 9 bases. V lost 3 bases to trimming and J lost 1 base; unmatched junction nucleotides: 2. Germline values: CDR1 MDHEN, CDR2 SYDVKM. The CDR3 is 15 amino acids. DNA for the CDR3: TGTGCCAGCAGTTTTCGGGACAGGGGCACAGATACGCAGTATTTT. Its protein is CASSFRDRGTDTQYF. The full variable domain, rest sourced from reference TRBV28 and TRBJ2-3, is DVKVTQSSRYLVKRTGEKVFLECVQDMDHENMFWYRQDPGLGLRLIYFSYDVKMKEKGDIPEGYSVSREKKERFSLILESASTNQTSMYLCASSFRDRGTDTQYFGPGTRLTVL.

The rearrangement uses TRBV27 and TRBJ2-7; 10 nucleotides align to TRBD1. This CDR3 is 14 amino acids long. V dropped 4 bases and J dropped 6; count of bases not matched to a gene: 6. Germline values: CDR1 MNHEY, CDR2 SMNVEV (reference sequence). CDR3 nucleotide sequence: TGTGCCAGCAGTTCTGACAGGGGGCAAAGCGAGCAGTACTTC. Translation gives CASSSDRGQSEQYF.

The rearrangement links TRBV9 to TRBJ2-3; TRBD2 matches at 14 bases. V was clipped by 2 bases and J by 3 bases; unmatched bases: 11. CDR3 length: 19 amino acids. Germline V gives CDR1 SGDLS, CDR2 YYNGEE. In DNA, the CDR3 is TGTGCCAGCAGCGTGACTAGCGGGGGGGCGGAGTTTGTTACAGATACGCAGTATTTT. Amino acids: CASSVTSGGAEFVTDTQYF.

This chain connects TRBV19 to TRBJ2-1; 12 bases agree with TRBD2. CDR1 is LNHDA and CDR2 is SQIVND in the germline V gene (reference sequence). Trimming removed 5 bases from V and 8 bases from J; junction bases left unmatched: 10. The length of the CDR3 is 16 residues. The DNA for the CDR3 is TGTGCCAGTAGTCCCCCTAGCGGGAGGGCCGTATATGAGCAGTTCTTC. Its protein is CASSPPSGRAVYEQFF.

V and J are TRBV27 and TRBJ2-3; no reliable D call. This CDR3 has 15 residues. The germline V gene has CDR1 MNHEY and CDR2 SMNVEV (reference sequence). Trimming pared 2 bases from V and 4 bases from J, leaving 13 bases between. CDR3 in DNA: TGTGCCAGCAGTTTAGTTCCCGCCCAGGCAGATACGCAGTATTTT. This encodes CASSLVPAQADTQYF.

This clone was recorded once. The CDR3 reads CASSPGGAGADTQYF. The CDR3 nucleotides read TGTGCCAGCAGCCCCGGGGGAGCGGGAGCAGATACGCAGTATTTT. The chain uses TRBV7-9 and TRBJ2-3, with 8 bases fitting TRBD2. After removal of 5 bases from V and 4 bases from J, the junction contained 8 bases not matched to a gene. This CDR3 is 15 amino acids long. Germline CDR1 reads SEHNR; CDR2 reads FQNEAQ (reference sequence). Supplemented by reference TRBV7-9 and TRBJ2-3, the full variable domain reads DTGVSQNPRHKITKRGQNVTFRCDPISEHNRLYWYRQTLGQGPEFLTYFQNEAQLEKSRLLSDRFSAERPKGSFSTLEIQRTEQGDSAMYLCASSPGGAGADTQYFGPGTRLTVL.

The chain carries TRBV2 and TRBJ1-5; D is unclear. There are 14 residues in the CDR3. The germline V gene has CDR1 SNHLY and CDR2 FYNNEI. The ends were cut back, 8 bases at V and 0 bases at J, with 11 bases in the middle. The CDR3 loop reads CASGEIYSNQPQHF. DNA of the CDR3: TGTGCCAGCGGGGAGATCTATAGCAATCAGCCCCAGCATTTT.

The rearrangement joins TRBV10-3 to TRBJ2-1, with TRBD2 matching 10 bases. This CDR3 spans 16 amino acids. The germline CDR1 and CDR2 sequences are ENHRY and SYGVKD. V lost 10 bases to trimming and J lost 1 base; unmatched junction nucleotides: 10. CDR3 protein: CATTPLAGESYNEQFF. The CDR3 region has the DNA TGTGCCACAACACCCCTAGCGGGAGAATCCTACAATGAGCAGTTCTTC.

The chain uses TRBV9 and TRBJ2-1; 12 bases map to TRBD2. The CDR3 has 16 residues. V was pared by 2 bases and J by 8 bases, with 8 bases of the junction left unmatched. Germline values: CDR1 SGDLS, CDR2 YYNGEE. In DNA, the CDR3 is TGTGCCAGCAGCGTGGACCTAGCGGGGGGGCCAGATGAGCAGTTCTTC. Protein product: CASSVDLAGGPDEQFF.

This clone was counted once. The chain joins TRBV7-3 to TRBJ2-1; a possible D gene is TRBD2 (7 bases). This CDR3 comprises 14 residues. V dropped 3 bases and J dropped 6 bases, with 12 bases sitting between them. Germline V lookup: CDR1 SGHTA, CDR2 FQGTGA. The CDR3 loop is CASSFGGLGNEQFF. In nucleotides, the CDR3 is TGTGCCAGCAGCTTCGGGGGGCTGGGCAATGAGCAGTTCTTC.

The chain is built from TRBV19 and TRBJ2-1, with a weak D call TRBD2 (5 bases). This CDR3 comprises 17 residues. The ends were cut back, 5 bases at V and 10 bases at J, with 27 bases in the middle. The germline CDR1 and CDR2 sequences are LNHDA and SQIVND (reference sequence). CDR3 residues: CASSVLAGGPPMGEQFF. For the CDR3, the DNA is TGTGCCAGTAGTGTCTTGGCGGGCGGGCCACCAATGGGGGAGCAGTTCTTC.

The chain couples TRBV7-9 to TRBJ2-5; TRBD2 aligns across 14 bases. CDR1 SEHNR and CDR2 FQNEAQ come from the germline V gene (reference sequence). This CDR3 is built from 17 residues. Trimming cost V 2 bases and J 3 bases; bases outside gene matches: 5. The CDR3 sequence: CASSLMGLAGVEETQYF. CDR3 DNA sequence: TGTGCCAGCAGCTTAATGGGACTAGCGGGAGTGGAAGAGACCCAGTACTTC.

This chain connects TRBV2 to TRBJ1-3; D is ambiguous. Deletions cut 10 bases from V and 0 bases from J, with 10 bases between. This CDR3 is 13 amino acids long. Germline V gene sequence: CDR1 SNHLY, CDR2 FYNNEI. CDR3 amino acids: CATRSFSGNTIYF. The CDR3, as DNA: TGTGCCACCCGGAGCTTCTCTGGAAACACCATATATTTT.

J is TRBJ2-5 and V is TRBV5-1; 12 bases fit TRBD2. Germline V CDR1 and CDR2: SGHRS, YFSETQ. The V and J ends lost 0 bases and 2 bases, in that order; junction bases with no gene match: 5. This CDR3 is 17 amino acids long. The DNA for the CDR3 is TGCGCCAGCAGCTTGGGGGTACTAGCGGGAGGACAAGAGACCCAGTACTTC. This sequence encodes CASSLGVLAGGQETQYF.

This rearrangement joins TRBV5-1 to TRBJ1-2, with 9 bases aligning to TRBD1. Germline V gives CDR1 SGHRS, CDR2 YFSETQ. Trimming cost V 4 bases and J 4 bases; bases outside gene matches: 8. This CDR3 spans 15 amino acids. The CDR3 sequence is CASSPPEQGAYGYTF. CDR3 DNA sequence: TGCGCCAGCAGCCCGCCCGAACAGGGGGCCTATGGCTACACCTTC.

The chain's CDR3 is CASSPVTGGARETQYF. The CDR3 DNA reads as TGCGCCAGCAGCCCCGTAACAGGGGGCGCAAGGGAGACCCAGTACTTC. This chain connects TRBV5-1 to TRBJ2-5; the match to TRBD1 covers 9 bases. J was trimmed by 5 bases and V by 4 bases; bases with no gene match: 12. CDR3 length equals 16 residues. Germline V gene sequence: CDR1 SGHRS, CDR2 YFSETQ.

V is TRBV9 and J is TRBJ1-1; D uncertain. V was clipped by 0 bases and J by 6 bases, with 9 bases between them. This CDR3 has 13 residues. Germline CDR1 reads SGDLS; CDR2 reads YYNGEE. The CDR3 nucleotides are TGTGCCAGCAGCGTAGCACACGGGGCTGAAGCTTTCTTT. Protein sequence: CASSVAHGAEAFF.

In its sample, this clone was seen once. The gene calls are TRBV19 and TRBJ1-5; 9 nucleotides align to TRBD1. The ends lost 7 bases at V and 5 bases at J; junction bases unmatched: 6. From germline, CDR1 is LNHDA and CDR2 SQIVND (reference sequence). The CDR3 spans 14 residues. CDR3 DNA sequence: TGTGCCAGTACCCTCGGGACAGGGCATCAGCCCCAGCATTTT. This gives the protein CASTLGTGHQPQHF. The full variable domain, completed using reference TRBV19 and TRBJ1-5, is DGGITQSPKYLFRKEGQNVTLSCEQNLNHDAMYWYRQDPGQGLRLIYYSQIVNDFQKGDIAEGYSVSREKKESFPLTVTSAQKNPTAFYLCASTLGTGHQPQHFGDGTRLSIL.

CDR3 coding DNA: TGCGCCAGCAGCTTGAACTCGATTTACAATGAGCAGTTCTTC. This sequence encodes CASSLNSIYNEQFF. The J gene is TRBJ2-1, the V gene TRBV5-1; D not certain. The CDR3 sequence is 14 residues long. V was shortened by 1 base and J by 4 bases, with 9 bases between the two germline ends. Germline V gives CDR1 SGHRS, CDR2 YFSETQ.

The rearrangement links TRBV6-1 to TRBJ2-7; TRBD2 matches at 9 bases. This CDR3 has 16 residues. Germline V lookup: CDR1 MNHNS, CDR2 SASEGT. Trimming at V came to 2 bases and at J to 3 bases, leaving 8 bases not matched to a gene. This CDR3 is CASSEPSLSGGYEQYF. The CDR3 DNA sequence: TGTGCCAGCAGTGAACCTTCCCTTAGCGGGGGCTACGAGCAGTACTTC.

The chain combines TRBV7-2 with TRBJ2-1; 10 bases match TRBD2. Germline V gene lookup returns CDR1 SGHTA and CDR2 FQGNSA. This CDR3 has 14 residues. J was trimmed by 12 bases and V by 9 bases; bases with no gene match: 14. The CDR3 region is CASKTSGTPTGQFF. The DNA for the CDR3 is TGTGCCAGTAAAACTAGCGGGACCCCAACAGGGCAGTTCTTC.

The V gene is TRBV7-8, the J gene TRBJ1-3, with D perhaps TRBD1 (6 bases). Trimming removed 1 base at V and 8 bases at J, with 18 bases between. This CDR3 comprises 16 residues. Germline loops: CDR1 SGHVS, CDR2 FQNEAQ. The CDR3 nucleotides are TGTGCCAGCAGCTTAGAATGGGACATCCGAGGAGACACCATATATTTT. This sequence encodes CASSLEWDIRGDTIYF.

The rearrangement joins TRBV5-8 to TRBJ1-3; perhaps TRBD1 as D (5 bases). CDR3 length: 15 amino acids. V lost 6 bases and J lost 1, with 14 bases in between. CDR1 and CDR2 (germline): SGHTS, YDEGEE. The CDR3 is CASIEWGFSGNTIYF. For the CDR3, the DNA is TGTGCCAGCATCGAATGGGGCTTTTCTGGAAACACCATATATTTT.

The CDR3, as DNA: TGTGCCACCCGGGGGGGTAGTCGGTACCAAGAGACCCAGTACTTC. It specifies CATRGGSRYQETQYF. V is TRBV28 and J is TRBJ2-5, with TRBD2 matching over 8 bases. CDR1 is MDHEN, CDR2 SYDVKM, per germline. The CDR3 contains 15 residues. V gave up 10 bases and J gave up 0 bases; unmatched junction bases: 10.

The genes are TRBV9 and TRBJ2-3; 8 bases match TRBD2. Losses at the gene ends were 4 bases for V and 0 bases for J; bases not matched to a gene: 4. This CDR3 contains 15 residues. Germline V CDR1 and CDR2: SGDLS, YYNGEE. The CDR3 loop is CASSLSGVSTDTQYF. The CDR3 nucleotides read TGTGCCAGCAGCCTTAGCGGGGTAAGCACAGATACGCAGTATTTT.